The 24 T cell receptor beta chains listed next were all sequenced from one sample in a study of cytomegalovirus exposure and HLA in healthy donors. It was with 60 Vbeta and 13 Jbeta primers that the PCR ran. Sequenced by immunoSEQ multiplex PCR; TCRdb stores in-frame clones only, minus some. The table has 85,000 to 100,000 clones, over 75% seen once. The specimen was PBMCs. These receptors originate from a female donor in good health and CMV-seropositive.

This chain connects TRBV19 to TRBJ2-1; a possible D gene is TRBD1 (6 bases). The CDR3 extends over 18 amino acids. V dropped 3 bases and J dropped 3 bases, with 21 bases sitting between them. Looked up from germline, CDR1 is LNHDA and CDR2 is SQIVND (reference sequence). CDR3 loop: CASSIVGPGEPFYNEQFF. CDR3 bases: TGTGCCAGTAGTATTGTGGGACCAGGGGAGCCTTTCTACAATGAGCAGTTCTTC. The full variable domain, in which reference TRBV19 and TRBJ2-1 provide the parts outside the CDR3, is DGGITQSPKYLFRKEGQNVTLSCEQNLNHDAMYWYRQDPGQGLRLIYYSQIVNDFQKGDIAEGYSVSREKKESFPLTVTSAQKNPTAFYLCASSIVGPGEPFYNEQFFGPGTRLTVL.

The CDR3 sequence is CASSEGGGIRARTEAFF. The CDR3 DNA follows: TGTGCCAGCAGTGAAGGGGGGGGGATAAGAGCAAGGACTGAAGCTTTCTTT. The J gene is TRBJ1-1, the V gene TRBV6-1; D perhaps matches TRBD1 (5 bases). The CDR3 is made up of 17 amino acids. V lost 1 base, J lost 5 bases, and 20 bases lay in between. CDR1 is MNHNS, CDR2 SASEGT, per germline.

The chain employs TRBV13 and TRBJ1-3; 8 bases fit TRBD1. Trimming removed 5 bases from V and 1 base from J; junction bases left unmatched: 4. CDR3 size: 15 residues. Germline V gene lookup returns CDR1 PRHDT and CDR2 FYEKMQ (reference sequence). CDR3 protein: CASSTYRGSGNTIYF. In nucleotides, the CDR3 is TGTGCCAGCAGCACATACAGGGGGTCTGGAAACACCATATATTTT.

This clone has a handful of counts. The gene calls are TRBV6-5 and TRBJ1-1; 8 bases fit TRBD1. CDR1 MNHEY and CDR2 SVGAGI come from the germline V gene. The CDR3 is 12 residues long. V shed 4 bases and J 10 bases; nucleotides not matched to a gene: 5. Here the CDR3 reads CASSSADRGAFF. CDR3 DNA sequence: TGTGCCAGCAGTTCCGCAGACAGGGGAGCTTTCTTT.

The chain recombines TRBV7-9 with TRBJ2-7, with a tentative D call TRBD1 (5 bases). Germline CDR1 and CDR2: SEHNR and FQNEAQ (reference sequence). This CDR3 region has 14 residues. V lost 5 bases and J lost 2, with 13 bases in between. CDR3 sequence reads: CASSPKDTPYEQYF. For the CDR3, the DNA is TGTGCCAGCAGCCCGAAGGACACCCCCTACGAGCAGTACTTC.

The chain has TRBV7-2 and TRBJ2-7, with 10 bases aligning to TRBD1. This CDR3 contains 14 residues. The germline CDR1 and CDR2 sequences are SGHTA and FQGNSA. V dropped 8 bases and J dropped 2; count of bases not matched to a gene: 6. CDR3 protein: CASGPGQGAYEQYF. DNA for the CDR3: TGTGCCAGCGGACCAGGACAGGGGGCCTACGAGCAGTACTTC.

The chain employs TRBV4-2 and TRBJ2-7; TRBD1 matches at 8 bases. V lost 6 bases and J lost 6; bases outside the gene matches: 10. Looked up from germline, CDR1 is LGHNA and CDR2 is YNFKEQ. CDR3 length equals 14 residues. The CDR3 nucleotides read TGTGCCAGCAGGTCCGACAGGGGCTTTTTCGAGCAGTACTTC. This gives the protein CASRSDRGFFEQYF.

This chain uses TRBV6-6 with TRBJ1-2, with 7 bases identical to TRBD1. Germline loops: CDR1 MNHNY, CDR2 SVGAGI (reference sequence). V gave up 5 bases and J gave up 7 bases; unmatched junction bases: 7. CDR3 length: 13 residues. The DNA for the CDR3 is TGTGCCAGCAGTGATGGACAGGATGGTGGCTACACCTTC. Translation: CASSDGQDGGYTF.

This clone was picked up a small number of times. The CDR3 DNA reads as TGTGCCAGCAGCACGGACAGGGGTCCTGGAAACACCATATATTTT. It yields the protein CASSTDRGPGNTIYF. The V gene is TRBV7-6, the J gene TRBJ1-3; TRBD1 matches at 9 bases. Germline assignment: CDR1 SGHVS and CDR2 FNYEAQ. This CDR3 contains 15 residues. Trimming cost V 5 bases and J 2 bases; bases outside gene matches: 4.

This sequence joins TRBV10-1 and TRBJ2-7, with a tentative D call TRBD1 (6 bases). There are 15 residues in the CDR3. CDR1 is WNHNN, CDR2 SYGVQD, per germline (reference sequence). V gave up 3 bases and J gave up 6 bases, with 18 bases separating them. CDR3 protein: CASSEWDRGNSEQYF. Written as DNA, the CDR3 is TGCGCCAGCAGTGAATGGGATAGGGGGAATTCCGAGCAGTACTTC.

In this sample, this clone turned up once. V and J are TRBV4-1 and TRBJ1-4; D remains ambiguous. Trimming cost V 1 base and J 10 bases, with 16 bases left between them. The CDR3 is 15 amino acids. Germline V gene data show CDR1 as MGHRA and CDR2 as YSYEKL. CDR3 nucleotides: TGCGCCAGCAGCCAAGGGCCCCTTTCGGGTGGAAAACTGTTTTTT. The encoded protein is CASSQGPLSGGKLFF.

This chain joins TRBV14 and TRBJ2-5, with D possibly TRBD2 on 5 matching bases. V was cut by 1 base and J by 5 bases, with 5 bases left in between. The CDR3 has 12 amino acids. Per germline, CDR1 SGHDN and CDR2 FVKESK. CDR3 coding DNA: TGTGCCAGCAGCCAAGCGGGGGAGACCCAGTACTTC. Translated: CASSQAGETQYF.

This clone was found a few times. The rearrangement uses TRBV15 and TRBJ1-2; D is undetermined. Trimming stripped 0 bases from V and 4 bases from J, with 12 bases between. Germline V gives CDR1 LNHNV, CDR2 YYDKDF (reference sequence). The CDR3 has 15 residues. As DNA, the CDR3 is TGTGCCACCAGCAGAGATCTGCAGGCTCCCTATGGCTACACCTTC. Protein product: CATSRDLQAPYGYTF.

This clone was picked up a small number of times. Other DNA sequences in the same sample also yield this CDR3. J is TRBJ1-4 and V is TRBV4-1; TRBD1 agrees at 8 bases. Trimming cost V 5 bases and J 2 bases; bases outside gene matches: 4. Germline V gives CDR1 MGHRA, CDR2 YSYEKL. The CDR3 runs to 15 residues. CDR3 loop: CASSFRQGTNEKLFF. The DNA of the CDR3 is TGCGCCAGCAGCTTCCGACAGGGGACTAATGAAAAACTGTTTTTT.

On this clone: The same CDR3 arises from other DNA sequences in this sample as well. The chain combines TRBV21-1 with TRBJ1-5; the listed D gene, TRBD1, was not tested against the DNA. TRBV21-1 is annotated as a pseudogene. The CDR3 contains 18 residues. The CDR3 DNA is TGTGCCAGCAGCATAGGTGACAGGGTAGGGGGTAGCAATCAGCCCCAGCATTTT. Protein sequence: CASSIGDRVGGSNQPQHF.

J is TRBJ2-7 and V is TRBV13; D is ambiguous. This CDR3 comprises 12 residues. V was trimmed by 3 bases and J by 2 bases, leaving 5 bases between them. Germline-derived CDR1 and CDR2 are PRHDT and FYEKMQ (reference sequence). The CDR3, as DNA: TGTGCCAGCAGCTTCCAGGCCTACGAGCAGTACTTC. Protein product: CASSFQAYEQYF.

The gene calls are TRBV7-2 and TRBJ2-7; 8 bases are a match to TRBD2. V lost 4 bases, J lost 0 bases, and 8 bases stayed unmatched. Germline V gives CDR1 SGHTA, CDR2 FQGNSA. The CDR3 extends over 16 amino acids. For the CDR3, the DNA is TGTGCCAGCAGCTACGGAGGCAGCGGGAGCTCCTACGAGCAGTACTTC. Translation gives CASSYGGSGSSYEQYF.

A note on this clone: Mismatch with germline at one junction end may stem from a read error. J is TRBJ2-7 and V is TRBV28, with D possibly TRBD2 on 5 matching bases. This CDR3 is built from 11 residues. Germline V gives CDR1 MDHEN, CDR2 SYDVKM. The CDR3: CASSPGVLRDF. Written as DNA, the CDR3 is TGTGCCAGCAGTCCCGGGGTTCTAAGGGACTTC.

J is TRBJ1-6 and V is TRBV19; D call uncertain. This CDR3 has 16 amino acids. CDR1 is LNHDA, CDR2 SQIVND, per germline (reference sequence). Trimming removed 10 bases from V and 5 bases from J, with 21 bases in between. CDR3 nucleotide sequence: TGTGCCACCGCAAGAAACCCGACCGGAGATAATTCACCCCTCCACTTT. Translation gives CATARNPTGDNSPLHF.

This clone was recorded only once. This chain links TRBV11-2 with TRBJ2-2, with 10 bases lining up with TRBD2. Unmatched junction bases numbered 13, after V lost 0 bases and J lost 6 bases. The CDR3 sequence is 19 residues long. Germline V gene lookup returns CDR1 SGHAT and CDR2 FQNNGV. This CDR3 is CASSLEGSGGSLRAGELFF. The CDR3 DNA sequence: TGTGCCAGCAGCTTAGAGGGTAGCGGGGGGTCCCTCCGAGCCGGGGAGCTGTTTTTT.

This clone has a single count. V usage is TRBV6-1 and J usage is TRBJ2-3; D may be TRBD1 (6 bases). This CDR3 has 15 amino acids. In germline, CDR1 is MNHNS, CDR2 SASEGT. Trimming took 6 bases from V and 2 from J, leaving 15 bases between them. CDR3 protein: CASRHRDIDTDTQYF. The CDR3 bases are TGTGCCAGCAGACACCGGGACATTGACACAGATACGCAGTATTTT.

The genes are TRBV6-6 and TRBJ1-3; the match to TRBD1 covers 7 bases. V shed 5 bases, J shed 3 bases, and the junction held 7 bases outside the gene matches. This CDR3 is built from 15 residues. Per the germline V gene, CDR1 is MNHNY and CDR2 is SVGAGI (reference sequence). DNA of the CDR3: TGTGCCAGCAGTAGCACTCACAGGGGTGGAAACACCATATATTTT. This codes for CASSSTHRGGNTIYF.

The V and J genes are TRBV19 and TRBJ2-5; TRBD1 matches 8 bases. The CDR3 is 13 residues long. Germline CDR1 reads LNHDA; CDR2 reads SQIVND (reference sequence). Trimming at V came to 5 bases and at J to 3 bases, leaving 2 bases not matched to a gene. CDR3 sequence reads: CASSLTGEETQYF. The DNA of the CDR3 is TGTGCCAGTAGTTTGACAGGGGAAGAGACCCAGTACTTC. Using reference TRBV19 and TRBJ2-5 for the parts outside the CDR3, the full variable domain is DGGITQSPKYLFRKEGQNVTLSCEQNLNHDAMYWYRQDPGQGLRLIYYSQIVNDFQKGDIAEGYSVSREKKESFPLTVTSAQKNPTAFYLCASSLTGEETQYFGPGTRLLVL.

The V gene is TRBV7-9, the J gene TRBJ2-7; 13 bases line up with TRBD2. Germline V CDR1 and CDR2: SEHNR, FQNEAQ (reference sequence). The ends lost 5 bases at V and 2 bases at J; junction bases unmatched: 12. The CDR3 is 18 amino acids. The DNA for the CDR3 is TGTGCCAGCAGCCCCGCCCTGACTAGCGGGAGGTCCCCCTACGAGCAGTACTTC. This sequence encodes CASSPALTSGRSPYEQYF.